A single sample is the source of the 25 T cell receptor beta chains below, sequenced in a study of T cells in Graves' hyperthyroidism and ophthalmopathy. Researchers amplified the TCR beta CDR3 regions from RNA transcripts. TCR CDR3 regions were first amplified by RT-PCR with HTBI primers. Via MiXCR, TCRdb re-called the multiplex PCR reads, giving one row per CDR3 protein. The profile shows about 400,000 distinct CDR3 sequences, approximately 14% of them singletons. The sequencing sample was made of blood. Receptors were obtained from a woman between 18 and 30 years old with Graves' hyperthyroidism.

This clonotype occurred many times. This sequence joins TRBV11-2 and TRBJ1-5; TRBD1 might be the D (6 bases). V shed 7 bases and J shed 0 bases, with 28 bases lying between them. This CDR3 region has 20 residues. The germline CDR1 and CDR2 sequences are SGHAT and FQNNGV. The CDR3 sequence: CASNHLGLAGVNYSNQPQHF. The CDR3 DNA reads TGTGCCAGCAACCACCTGGGGCTAGCAGGGGTCAACTATAGCAATCAGCCCCAGCATTTT.

This clonotype occurred many times. J is TRBJ2-1 and V is TRBV2, with TRBD2 identical over 8 bases. Germline trimming cut 6 bases from V and 8 bases from J; bases unmatched to any gene: 9. This CDR3 comprises 14 residues. CDR1 SNHLY and CDR2 FYNNEI come from the germline V gene. CDR3 nucleotide sequence: TGTGCCAGCAGGGGGGCTAGCGGGTTCGATGAGCAGTTCTTC. Residues: CASRGASGFDEQFF.

This clonotype has ten or more counts. This chain connects TRBV28 to TRBJ2-7, with 10 bases that match TRBD1. Germline assignment: CDR1 MDHEN and CDR2 SYDVKM. The CDR3 is 15 residues long. V lost 2 bases to trimming and J lost 3 bases; unmatched junction nucleotides: 4. The CDR3 loop is CASSLIRTGGYEQYF. The CDR3, as DNA: TGTGCCAGCAGTTTAATACGGACAGGGGGCTACGAGCAGTACTTC.

This clonotype has at least ten counts. The chain carries TRBV20-1 and TRBJ2-1, with D possibly matching TRBD2 (6 bases). V shed 0 bases and J shed 4 bases, with 22 bases lying between them. Germline V gene sequence: CDR1 DFQATT, CDR2 SNEGSKA (reference sequence). The CDR3 contains 18 residues. The CDR3 coding sequence is TGCAGTGCTAGAGATATCTCCAAACTAGCCTCGAATTACAATGAGCAGTTCTTC. Protein product: CSARDISKLASNYNEQFF.

This clonotype was seen at least ten times. V and J are TRBV28 and TRBJ2-1, with 14 bases fitting TRBD2. This CDR3 has 15 amino acids. Germline V gives CDR1 MDHEN, CDR2 SYDVKM. Trimming cost V 2 bases and J 7 bases; bases outside gene matches: 1. CDR3 bases: TGTGCCAGCAGTTTAGGGACTAGCGGGAGAAATGAGCAGTTCTTC. Its translation: CASSLGTSGRNEQFF.

In this sample, this clonotype turned up many times. The chain has TRBV29-1 and TRBJ2-7, with 7 positions matching TRBD1. Germline loops: CDR1 SQVTM, CDR2 ANQGSEA. CDR3 length: 14 residues. V gave up 7 bases and J gave up 0 bases; unmatched junction bases: 9. The CDR3 protein is CSAQTGVSSYEQYF. The CDR3 region has the DNA TGCAGCGCCCAAACAGGGGTTAGCTCCTACGAGCAGTACTTC.

This clonotype appeared a few times. V gene TRBV6-2 or TRBV6-3 combines with J gene TRBJ1-1; D is possibly TRBD1 (6 bases). Deletions cut 8 bases from V and 0 bases from J, with 13 bases between. Looked up from germline, CDR1 is MNHEY and CDR2 is SVGEGT. The CDR3 extends over 14 amino acids. CDR3 loop: CASGKTGLNTEAFF. The CDR3 nucleotides are TGTGCCAGCGGGAAGACAGGTTTGAACACTGAAGCTTTCTTT.

This clonotype showed up many times. The rearrangement uses TRBV5-1 and TRBJ2-7; D remains unclear. The V gene's germline CDR1 is SGHRS and CDR2 YFSETQ. V lost 4 bases and J 2 bases, leaving 10 bases between the germline ends. The CDR3 consists of 13 residues. This chain's CDR3 is CASSPAPTYEQYF. The CDR3 nucleotides are TGCGCCAGCAGCCCAGCCCCTACCTACGAGCAGTACTTC.

The V call is TRBV3-1, the J call TRBJ1-6; perhaps TRBD1 as D (5 bases). The V end was cut by 4 bases, the J end by 6 bases, with 10 bases between. In germline, CDR1 is LGHDT, CDR2 YNNKEL (reference sequence). This CDR3 is built from 14 residues. The CDR3 sequence: CASSPGGGNSPLHF. As DNA, the CDR3 is TGTGCCAGCAGCCCGGGGGGGGGTAATTCACCCCTCCACTTT. Using reference TRBV3-1 and TRBJ1-6 for the parts outside the CDR3, the full variable domain is DTAVSQTPKYLVTQMGNDKSIKCEQNLGHDTMYWYKQDSKKFLKIMFSYNNKELIINETVPNRFSPKSPDKAHLNLHINSLELGDSAVYFCASSPGGGNSPLHFGNGTRLTVT.

This clonotype was counted ten times or more. The chain recombines TRBV27 with TRBJ1-3; no clear D gene. The CDR3 has 13 residues. V gave up 1 base and J gave up 4 bases, with 5 bases separating them. Germline loops: CDR1 MNHEY, CDR2 SMNVEV (reference sequence). The CDR3 DNA reads TGTGCCAGCAGTTTATTCTACGGAAACACCATATATTTT. This gives the protein CASSLFYGNTIYF.

The chain uses TRBV10-1 and TRBJ2-1, with TRBD2 matching 14 bases. Germline-derived CDR1 and CDR2 are WNHNN and SYGVQD (reference sequence). The CDR3 consists of 12 residues. V shed 10 bases and J 10 bases; nucleotides not matched to a gene: 3. This chain's CDR3 is CATGLAGGEQFF. The CDR3 nucleotides read TGCGCCACCGGACTAGCGGGAGGCGAGCAGTTCTTC.

This clonotype was counted between two and nine times. V is TRBV7-8 and J is TRBJ2-1; no reliable D call. The CDR3 length is 13 residues. Germline V CDR1 and CDR2: SGHVS, FQNEAQ. Trimming stripped 1 base from V and 7 bases from J, with 8 bases between. CDR3 coding DNA: TGTGCCAGCAGCTTAGTTGGCAAAAATGAGCAGTTCTTC. Amino acids: CASSLVGKNEQFF.

About this clonotype: A much larger clone sits a single nucleotide away, making a read error possible. The J gene is TRBJ1-6, the V gene TRBV27, with 9 bases that match TRBD1. Losses at the gene ends were 7 bases for V and 14 bases for J; bases not matched to a gene: 15. CDR1 is MNHEY, CDR2 SMNVEV, per germline (reference sequence). The length of the CDR3 is 15 residues. CDR3 region: CASTARDRALVALHF. The DNA for the CDR3 is TGTGCCAGCACCGCCCGGGACAGGGCCCTAGTGGCCCTCCACTTT.

There are many counts of this clonotype. V and J are TRBV12-3 or TRBV12-4 and TRBJ2-3; a possible D gene is TRBD2 (5 bases). CDR3 length: 13 amino acids. Trimming removed 7 bases at V and 5 bases at J, with 13 bases between. The CDR3 protein is CASKAAAIDTQYF. The DNA of the CDR3 is TGTGCCAGCAAAGCGGCAGCAATAGATACGCAGTATTTT.

Worth noting for this clonotype: Given a much more abundant clone one base away, this may be a read error. The V and J genes are TRBV27 and TRBJ1-2; D call uncertain. Trimming took off 6 bases at V and 4 bases at J, with 15 bases between the two ends. The V gene's germline CDR1 is MNHEY and CDR2 SMNVEV (reference sequence). CDR3 length: 14 residues. The CDR3 bases are TGTGCCAGCAGCTTGCAGCCAGCTATCTATGGCTACACCTTC. Protein sequence: CASSLQPAIYGYTF.

This clonotype was observed at least ten times. CDR3 sequence: CASSETANTEAFF. CDR3 DNA sequence: TGTGCCAGCAGCGAGACAGCGAACACTGAAGCTTTCTTT. The chain joins TRBV11-2 to TRBJ1-1, with a possible D match to TRBD1 (5 bases). Trimming took 5 bases from V and 1 from J, leaving 8 bases between them. Germline CDR1 reads SGHAT; CDR2 reads FQNNGV. This CDR3 comprises 13 residues. Combining the CDR3 with reference TRBV11-2 and TRBJ1-1 gives the whole variable domain EAGVAQSPRYKIIEKRQSVAFWCNPISGHATLYWYQQILGQGPKLLIQFQNNGVVDDSQLPKDRFSAERLKGVDSTLKIQPAKLEDSAVYLCASSETANTEAFFGQGTRLTVV.

About this clonotype: Relative to the germline gene, one junction end is altered; a read error may explain this. The rearrangement links TRBV11-2 to TRBJ2-7; D possibly corresponds to TRBD1 (6 bases). The CDR3 totals 11 residues. Germline V gives CDR1 SGHAT, CDR2 FQNNGV. CDR3 sequence (DNA): TGTGCCAGCAGCTTAGATTTTGGACAGACCTTC. The encoded protein is CASSLDFGQTF.

This clonotype was observed many times. J is TRBJ1-2 and V is TRBV28; D is perhaps TRBD1 (5 bases). V shed 3 bases and J shed 5 bases, with 7 bases lying between them. CDR1 and CDR2 from the germline V gene are MDHEN and SYDVKM. The CDR3 has 12 residues. The CDR3 DNA is TGTGCCAGCAGTTTCAGGGAGTATGGCTACACCTTC. This codes for CASSFREYGYTF.

The chain employs TRBV27 and TRBJ2-2, with 8 bases identical to TRBD2. Trimming cost V 0 bases and J 8 bases; bases outside gene matches: 11. This CDR3 contains 17 residues. The germline V gene has CDR1 MNHEY and CDR2 SMNVEV (reference sequence). CDR3 sequence reads: CASSLSLTSGGEGELFF. The CDR3 DNA reads as TGTGCCAGCAGTTTATCATTGACGAGCGGGGGCGAGGGGGAGCTGTTTTTT.

This clonotype was recorded many times. J is TRBJ1-2 and V is TRBV28, with 8 positions matching TRBD1. Germline V gives CDR1 MDHEN, CDR2 SYDVKM. The CDR3 runs to 16 residues. Losses at the gene ends were 7 bases for V and 7 bases for J; bases not matched to a gene: 17. CDR3: CASTSGGRGFRVGYTF. The CDR3 DNA reads as TGTGCCAGCACATCAGGGGGCAGGGGGTTTAGAGTTGGCTACACCTTC.

This clonotype was detected only a few times. This rearrangement joins TRBV6-5 to TRBJ1-2; tentative D call: TRBD1 (6 bases). Germline V CDR1 and CDR2: MNHEY, SVGAGI. This CDR3 is 17 amino acids long. Trimming stripped 3 bases from V and 4 bases from J, with 21 bases between. Here the CDR3 DNA reads TGTGCCAGCAGTTATAAGAGGTCCCGACAGGCGGCCTATGGCTACACCTTC. Translated, it gives CASSYKRSRQAAYGYTF.

This clonotype was picked up many times. The chain joins TRBV7-2 to TRBJ1-1, with a tentative D call TRBD1 (5 bases). In germline, CDR1 is SGHTA, CDR2 FQGNSA. The length of the CDR3 is 13 residues. V shed 2 bases and J shed 4 bases, with 8 bases lying between them. The CDR3 bases are TGTGCCAGCAGCTTACGACAGTCCACTGAAGCTTTCTTT. The encoded protein is CASSLRQSTEAFF.

This clonotype was seen ten or more times. The V gene is TRBV20-1, the J gene TRBJ2-5; 9 positions agree with TRBD2. The CDR3 runs 14 residues. Germline CDR1 is DFQATT and CDR2 is SNEGSKA (reference sequence). V shed 6 bases, J shed 2 bases, and the junction held 7 bases outside the gene matches. The CDR3: CSAARAGGQETQYF. In nucleotides, the CDR3 is TGCAGTGCAGCGAGAGCGGGGGGACAAGAGACCCAGTACTTC.

This rearrangement joins TRBV6-2 or TRBV6-3 to TRBJ2-2; possible D gene TRBD1, 5 bases. With 6 bases removed from V and 4 bases from J, the gap between germline ends came to 21 bases. The germline CDR1 and CDR2 sequences are MNHEY and SVGEGT. This CDR3 comprises 17 residues. The CDR3 DNA follows: TGTGCCAGCAGGGGCGGCAGCCCAATTAGGGGCACCGGGGAGCTGTTTTTT. This encodes CASRGGSPIRGTGELFF.

This clonotype was seen at least ten times. The V and J genes are TRBV6-6 and TRBJ2-1; D remains ambiguous. Trimming took off 0 bases at V and 2 bases at J, with 11 bases between the two ends. In germline, CDR1 is MNHNY, CDR2 SVGAGI (reference sequence). There are 16 residues in the CDR3. The CDR3 bases are TGTGCCAGCAGTTACTCCGGGCTTCCGACCTACAATGAGCAGTTCTTC. This gives the protein CASSYSGLPTYNEQFF.